The subject of this entry is one T cell receptor (beta chain). The ends were cut back, 6 bases at V and 6 bases at J, with 9 bases in the middle. Germline-derived CDR1 and CDR2 are LGHNT and FRNRAP. This CDR3 is 11 amino acids long. As handled by the study authors: Amplified reference gene primers provided the basis for estimating nucleated cell counts. Using immunoSEQ multiplex PCR, the repertoire was profiled, and TCRdb retains in-frame clones only, with some absent. V, J and clone size are those of that table, while D and trimming were read from the DNA. In the table there are roughly 360,000 clones, 88% of which are singletons. This sample stems from a study of blood T cell repertoires in COVID-19. Participants' own reports of clinical history determined their cohort assignment.

Specimen: PBMCs or T cells enriched from blood (not recorded which). This TCR derives from a woman aged 25 to 39 with acute COVID-19. This chain uses TRBV12-5 with TRBJ2-7; unclear D gene. The CDR3: CASGPLIEQYF. The CDR3 DNA reads as TGTGCTAGTGGCCCGCTAATCGAGCAGTACTTC.